Here is one T cell receptor beta chain with its context. The antigen is undetermined. The donors belonged to the roughly 110-subject validation cohort, separate from the roughly 700-subject first cohort. These data come from a study of cytomegalovirus exposure and HLA in healthy donors. Broader study findings: Cytomegalovirus-associated TCR beta chains were listed, numbering 150 to 200. It was confirmed in vitro that three of the CMV-associated chains were specific for CMV antigens.

Generated by immunoSEQ multiplex PCR, the TCRdb table keeps only in-frame clones and is missing some. The table records under 200,000 clones, roughly 90% of them present only once. V gave up 0 bases and J gave up 11 bases, with 10 bases separating them. Germline V gene sequence: CDR1 ENHRY, CDR2 SYGVKD. CDR3 size: 12 residues. This receptor was taken from a young woman in good health and CMV-seronegative. The genes are TRBV10-3 and TRBJ1-1; D unresolved. What was sequenced was PBMCs. As DNA, the CDR3 is TGTGCCATCAGTGAGTCCGGCGCTTGGGCTTTCTTT. This gives the protein CAISESGAWAFF.